These 29 T cell receptor beta chains originate from one sample sequenced in a study of T-cell memory formation after mild COVID-19. Each CDR3 protein gets one entry after TCRdb re-called the 5' RACE reads with MiXCR. The table has tens of thousands of distinct CDR3 sequences, more than 20% seen once. Sequencing was done on a sample of PBMCs or a T cell subset sorted from them (not recorded which). The receptors originated from an adult who had mild COVID-19 (a few samples of this study predate the infection). Cell type and time point are not known.

The chain employs TRBV30 and TRBJ1-2, with D tentatively TRBD1 (6 bases). Germline loops: CDR1 GTSNPN, CDR2 SVGIG (reference sequence). The V and J ends lost 5 bases and 1 base respectively, with 14 bases between them. The CDR3 consists of 14 residues. The CDR3 loop is CAWADSAINYGYTF. For the CDR3, the DNA is TGTGCCTGGGCGGACAGCGCCATTAACTATGGCTACACCTTC.

This clonotype was seen ten or more times. The V gene is TRBV6-2 or TRBV6-3, the J gene TRBJ2-7; 9 bases match TRBD1. CDR3 size: 18 residues. Germline V gives CDR1 MNHEY, CDR2 SVGEGT. J gave up 6 bases and V 0 bases, and 15 bases lay outside the gene matches. CDR3 protein: CASSYSRTGVFIIGEQYF. DNA for the CDR3: TGTGCCAGCAGTTACTCACGGACAGGGGTGTTTATAATCGGCGAGCAGTACTTC.

With regard to this clonotype: A much larger clone differs by one base, so this may be a read error. The V and J genes are TRBV15 and TRBJ2-7; weak D call: TRBD2 (6 bases). Germline V gene lookup returns CDR1 LNHNV and CDR2 YYDKDF (reference sequence). The CDR3 is 14 amino acids. The DNA for the CDR3 is TGTGACACCAGCAGATCCAGACTAGCCTACGAGCAGTACTTC. This sequence encodes CDTSRSRLAYEQYF.

In its sample, this clonotype was seen many times. The CDR3 reads CASSLLSVGTDTQYF. Here the CDR3 DNA reads TGTGCCAGCAGCCTCTTGAGTGTGGGCACAGATACGCAGTATTTT. The V call is TRBV4-2, the J call TRBJ2-3; the D is unclear. The CDR3 runs to 15 residues. V was pared by 4 bases and J by 1 base, with 12 bases between. The germline V gene has CDR1 LGHNA and CDR2 YNFKEQ.

At least ten counts were recorded for this clonotype. V is TRBV5-4 and J is TRBJ2-7; 8 nucleotides match TRBD2. This CDR3 has 17 residues. From germline, CDR1 is SGHNT and CDR2 YYREEE (reference sequence). J lost 0 bases, V lost 4 bases, and 12 bases had no gene match. The CDR3 loop is CASSPPPGSGSSYEQYF. The CDR3 DNA follows: TGTGCCAGCAGCCCCCCCCCGGGGAGCGGGAGCTCCTACGAGCAGTACTTC.

At least ten counts were recorded for this clonotype. The chain has TRBV5-1 and TRBJ1-3; 8 bases are shared with TRBD1. Germline CDR1 is SGHRS and CDR2 is YFSETQ. This CDR3 contains 15 residues. V lost 4 bases, J lost 2 bases, and 5 bases stayed unmatched. As DNA, the CDR3 is TGCGCCAGCAGCCTAAGGACAGGGACTGGAAACACCATATATTTT. Protein sequence: CASSLRTGTGNTIYF. The full variable domain, in which reference TRBV5-1 and TRBJ1-3 provide the parts outside the CDR3, is KAGVTQTPRYLIKTRGQQVTLSCSPISGHRSVSWYQQTPGQGLQFLFEYFSETQRNKGNFPGRFSGRQFSNSRSEMNVSTLELGDSALYLCASSLRTGTGNTIYFGEGSWLTVV.

Only a few counts were recorded for this clonotype. V and J are TRBV18 and TRBJ2-1; D is perhaps TRBD1 or TRBD2 (5 bases each). CDR3 length: 17 residues. Germline V gene sequence: CDR1 KGHSH, CDR2 LQKENI. Trimming removed 3 bases at V and 2 bases at J, with 17 bases between. CDR3 sequence reads: CASSPQTGTDPYNEQFF. CDR3 nucleotides: TGTGCCAGCTCACCTCAGACCGGGACGGATCCCTACAATGAGCAGTTCTTC.

This clonotype was seen at least ten times. The chain uses TRBV6-5 and TRBJ1-1; maybe TRBD1 (5 bases). Germline V CDR1 and CDR2: MNHEY, SVGAGI. The CDR3 spans 16 residues. The V gene lost 4 bases and the J gene lost 1 base, with 16 bases spanning the gap. The DNA for the CDR3 is TGTGCCAGCAGTTTTCTCGGGATGGGGGAGAACACTGAAGCTTTCTTT. Residues: CASSFLGMGENTEAFF.

There are many counts of this clonotype. The J gene is TRBJ2-7, the V gene TRBV10-3, with a weak D call TRBD1 (6 bases). CDR1 is ENHRY and CDR2 is SYGVKD in the germline V gene. This CDR3 is 12 amino acids long. V gave up 5 bases and J gave up 3 bases, with 8 bases separating them. The CDR3 spells CAISKDSYEQYF. DNA for the CDR3: TGTGCCATCAGTAAGGACAGCTACGAGCAGTACTTC.

This clonotype was seen ten or more times. This sequence joins TRBV7-3 and TRBJ2-1; D remains ambiguous. Trimming removed 5 bases at V and 13 bases at J, with 18 bases between. The CDR3 sequence is 13 residues long. The germline V gene encodes CDR1 SGHTA and CDR2 FQGTGA. The CDR3 nucleotides read TGTGCCAGCAGCAGAACGATAGGTGACGGACAGTTCTTC. It is translated as CASSRTIGDGQFF.

V gene TRBV7-9 combines with J gene TRBJ2-5; D is perhaps TRBD1 or TRBD2 (6 bases each). Germline CDR1 is SEHNR and CDR2 is FQNEAQ (reference sequence). Trimming shortened V by 2 bases and J by 2 bases, and 12 bases separated the two germline ends. The CDR3 contains 15 residues. The chain's CDR3 is CASSLNRGGQETQYF. As DNA, the CDR3 is TGTGCCAGCAGCTTAAATAGAGGGGGGCAAGAGACCCAGTACTTC.

As regards this clonotype: One base away lies a much larger clone, so this may be a sequencing read error. The chain is built from TRBV12-3 or TRBV12-4 and TRBJ2-7; D is undetermined. The CDR3 runs 11 residues. As DNA, the CDR3 is TGTGACAGCAGCGAATACTACGAGCAGTACTTC. Translation gives CDSSEYYEQYF.

The gene calls are TRBV7-8 and TRBJ2-2; possibly TRBD1 or TRBD2 for D (5 bases each). Trimming left V 4 bases short and J 9 bases short, with 21 bases between. Germline V CDR1 and CDR2: SGHVS, FQNEAQ. The CDR3 extends over 16 amino acids. CDR3 nucleotides: TGTGCCAGCAGCTCGGGATACCGGGACGCTCGGCGGGAGCTGTTTTTT. Amino acids: CASSSGYRDARRELFF.

This clonotype was found many times. J is TRBJ2-3 and V is TRBV29-1; D call uncertain. Germline V CDR1 and CDR2: SQVTM, ANQGSEA. Trimming shortened V by 7 bases and J by 4 bases, and 12 bases separated the two germline ends. This CDR3 is 12 amino acids long. CDR3 nucleotide sequence: TGCAGCGGATGCATAGGAGCAGATACGCAGTATTTT. It codes for CSGCIGADTQYF.

This clonotype was seen many times. The CDR3 reads CASSSGQLKANYGYTF. CDR3 DNA sequence: TGTGCCAGCAGCTCCGGACAGCTTAAAGCTAACTATGGCTACACCTTC. The genes are TRBV14 and TRBJ1-2; D may be TRBD1 (6 bases). The CDR3 spans 16 residues. V dropped 5 bases and J dropped 0 bases, with 16 bases sitting between them. CDR1 is SGHDN, CDR2 FVKESK, per germline.

The chain links TRBV7-9 to TRBJ2-3; 8 nucleotides agree with TRBD2. CDR3 length: 17 amino acids. Per germline, CDR1 SEHNR and CDR2 FQNEAQ (reference sequence). Losses at the gene ends were 4 bases for V and 3 bases for J; bases not matched to a gene: 12. DNA of the CDR3: TGTGCCAGCAGCTACCCCTCCGGGGGGGCTCGGACAGATACGCAGTATTTT. Translating gives CASSYPSGGARTDTQYF.

The rearrangement joins TRBV5-1 to TRBJ2-3; D ambiguous. Looked up from germline, CDR1 is SGHRS and CDR2 is YFSETQ. The CDR3 consists of 15 residues. V was cut by 1 base and J by 6 bases, with 15 bases left in between. DNA of the CDR3: TGCGCCAGCAGCTTGAGGACCCCATTCGGGGATACGCAGTATTTT. Its protein is CASSLRTPFGDTQYF.

Many counts were recorded for this clonotype. The chain carries TRBV12-3 or TRBV12-4 and TRBJ2-7; 12 bases are shared with TRBD1. Trimming at V came to 5 bases and at J to 3 bases, leaving 2 bases not matched to a gene. This CDR3 has 14 residues. The CDR3 DNA sequence: TGTGCCAGCAGTGGGACAGGGGGCTACTACGAGCAGTACTTC. Its protein product is CASSGTGGYYEQYF.

The rearrangement links TRBV24-1 to TRBJ1-2; D not certain. The germline V and J ends were trimmed by 2 bases and 4 bases, with 13 bases remaining between them. Germline CDR1 reads KGHDR; CDR2 reads SFDVKD. There are 15 residues in the CDR3. CDR3: CATSDSATLSYGYTF. The DNA of the CDR3 is TGTGCCACCAGTGATTCAGCGACACTTTCCTATGGCTACACCTTC.

This clonotype was detected ten times or more. The chain has TRBV4-1 and TRBJ2-4; D remains ambiguous. Deletions cut 7 bases from V and 6 bases from J, with 13 bases between. CDR3 length: 13 amino acids. Germline assignment: CDR1 MGHRA and CDR2 YSYEKL. The CDR3 sequence is CASTPDLGNIQYF. As DNA, the CDR3 is TGCGCCAGCACCCCGGATCTGGGAAACATTCAGTACTTC.

This clonotype has ten or more counts. The rearrangement joins TRBV7-9 to TRBJ1-2; TRBD1 might be the D (5 bases). The CDR3 consists of 13 residues. The V end lost 7 bases, the J end lost 8 bases, and 17 bases lay between the germline ends. Germline assignment: CDR1 SEHNR and CDR2 FQNEAQ (reference sequence). CDR3 nucleotides: TGTGCCAGCACCTTCTCTCAGGGTCAAGGCTACACCTTC. This encodes CASTFSQGQGYTF.

This clonotype occurred many times. The CDR3 region has the DNA TGTGCCAGCACCATGACAGGGGGAGGTGGCTACACCTTC. Translation gives CASTMTGGGGYTF. This sequence joins TRBV5-6 and TRBJ1-2, with 9 bases aligning to TRBD1. Germline V lookup: CDR1 SGHDT, CDR2 YYEEEE. Trimming removed 6 bases from V and 7 bases from J; junction bases left unmatched: 7. The CDR3 spans 13 residues.

Ten or more counts support this clonotype. The gene calls are TRBV24-1 and TRBJ2-5; 7 bases match TRBD1. Germline trimming cut 4 bases from V and 2 bases from J; bases unmatched to any gene: 9. Germline CDR1 is KGHDR and CDR2 is SFDVKD. CDR3 size: 16 residues. The CDR3 spells CATSDQGGPIQETQYF. As DNA, the CDR3 is TGTGCCACCAGTGACCAAGGGGGCCCTATACAAGAGACCCAGTACTTC.

This clonotype was recorded many times. CDR3 residues: CATSDFKQAGVQETQYF. CDR3 sequence (DNA): TGTGCCACCAGTGATTTCAAGCAGGCGGGAGTCCAAGAGACCCAGTACTTC. J is TRBJ2-5 and V is TRBV24-1, with TRBD2 matching 7 bases. V lost 1 base to trimming and J lost 1 base; unmatched junction nucleotides: 8. Germline CDR1 KGHDR, CDR2 SFDVKD. This CDR3 spans 17 amino acids.

This clonotype was counted many times. The chain has TRBV20-1 and TRBJ1-1, with TRBD1 as a possible D gene (5 bases). Germline CDR1 reads DFQATT; CDR2 reads SNEGSKA (reference sequence). The CDR3 is 11 residues long. V was trimmed by 6 bases and J by 4 bases, leaving 9 bases between them. CDR3 protein: CSAYGGTEAFF. Here the CDR3 DNA reads TGCAGTGCCTACGGGGGCACTGAAGCTTTCTTT.

In this sample, this clonotype turned up many times. The J gene is TRBJ1-2, the V gene TRBV5-1; 8 bases match TRBD1. The CDR3 extends over 14 amino acids. The junction had 9 bases not matched to a gene; V was cut back by 4 bases and J by 7 bases. Germline CDR1 reads SGHRS; CDR2 reads YFSETQ. In nucleotides, the CDR3 is TGCGCCAGCAGCGTAGGACAGGGAGTAGGTGGCTACACCTTC. It encodes CASSVGQGVGGYTF.

This clonotype showed up many times. The CDR3 sequence is CSARSGVTQYF. CDR3 sequence (DNA): TGCAGTGCCAGAAGCGGCGTTACGCAGTATTTT. The chain recombines TRBV20-1 with TRBJ2-3, with D perhaps TRBD2 (5 bases). Germline lookup yields CDR1 DFQATT and CDR2 SNEGSKA (reference sequence). The CDR3 length is 11 residues. Trimming cost V 6 bases and J 8 bases, with 12 bases left between them.

This clonotype was recorded at least ten times. The chain couples TRBV20-1 to TRBJ2-7, with no clear D. This CDR3 comprises 13 residues. CDR1 DFQATT and CDR2 SNEGSKA come from the germline V gene (reference sequence). The germline V and J ends were trimmed by 3 bases and 0 bases, with 9 bases remaining between them. The CDR3 loop reads CSASRDVSYEQYF. The CDR3 region has the DNA TGCAGTGCTAGTAGGGATGTCTCCTACGAGCAGTACTTC.

There are many counts of this clonotype. The chain employs TRBV6-5 and TRBJ1-2; D remains unclear. The CDR3 consists of 13 residues. Germline CDR1 is MNHEY and CDR2 is SVGAGI. V was trimmed by 6 bases and J by 4 bases, leaving 12 bases between them. CDR3 residues: CASSYSNSYGYTF. The CDR3 region has the DNA TGTGCCAGCAGCTATTCGAATAGCTATGGCTACACCTTC.